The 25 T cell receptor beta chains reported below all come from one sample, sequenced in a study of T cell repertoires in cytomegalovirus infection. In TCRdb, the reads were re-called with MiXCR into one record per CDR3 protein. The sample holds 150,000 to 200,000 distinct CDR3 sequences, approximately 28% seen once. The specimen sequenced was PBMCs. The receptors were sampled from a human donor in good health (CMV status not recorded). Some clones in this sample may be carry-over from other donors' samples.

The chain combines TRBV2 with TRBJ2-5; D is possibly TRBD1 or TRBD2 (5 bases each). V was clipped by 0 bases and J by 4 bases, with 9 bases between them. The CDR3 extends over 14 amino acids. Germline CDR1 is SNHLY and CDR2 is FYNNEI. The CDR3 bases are TGTGCCAGCAGTGAAGCTTACGGGGCAGAGACCCAGTACTTC. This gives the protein CASSEAYGAETQYF.

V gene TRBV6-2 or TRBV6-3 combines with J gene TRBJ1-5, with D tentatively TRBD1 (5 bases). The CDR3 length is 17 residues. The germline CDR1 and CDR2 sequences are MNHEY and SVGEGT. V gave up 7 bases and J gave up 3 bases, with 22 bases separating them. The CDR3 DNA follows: TGTGCCAGCACAACCTTCAGGCAGGGAAGGGACAATCAGCCCCAGCATTTT. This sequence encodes CASTTFRQGRDNQPQHF.

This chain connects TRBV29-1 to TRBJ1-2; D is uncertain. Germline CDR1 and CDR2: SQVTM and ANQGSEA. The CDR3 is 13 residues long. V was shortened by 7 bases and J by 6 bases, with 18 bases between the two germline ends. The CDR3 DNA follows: TGCAGCGCAATAAGGGAGTCCCGGCATGGCTACACCTTC. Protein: CSAIRESRHGYTF.

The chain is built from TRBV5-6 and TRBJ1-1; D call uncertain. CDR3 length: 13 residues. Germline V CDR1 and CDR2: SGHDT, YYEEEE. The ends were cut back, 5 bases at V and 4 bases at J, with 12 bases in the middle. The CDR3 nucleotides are TGTGCCAGCAGATCCTCCGCAAGCACTGAAGCTTTCTTT. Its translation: CASRSSASTEAFF.

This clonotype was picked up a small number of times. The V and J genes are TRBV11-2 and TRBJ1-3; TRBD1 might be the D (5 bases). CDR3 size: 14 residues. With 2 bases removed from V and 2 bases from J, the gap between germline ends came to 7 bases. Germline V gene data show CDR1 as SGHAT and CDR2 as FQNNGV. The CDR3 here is CASSLSRAGNTIYF. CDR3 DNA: TGTGCCAGCAGCTTATCCAGGGCTGGAAACACCATATATTTT.

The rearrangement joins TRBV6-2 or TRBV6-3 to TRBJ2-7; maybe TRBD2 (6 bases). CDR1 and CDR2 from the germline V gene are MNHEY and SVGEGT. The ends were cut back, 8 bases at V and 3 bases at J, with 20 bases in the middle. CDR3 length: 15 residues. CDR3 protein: CASHPNTQGLYEQYF. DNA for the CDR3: TGTGCCAGCCACCCCAACACGCAGGGACTCTACGAGCAGTACTTC.

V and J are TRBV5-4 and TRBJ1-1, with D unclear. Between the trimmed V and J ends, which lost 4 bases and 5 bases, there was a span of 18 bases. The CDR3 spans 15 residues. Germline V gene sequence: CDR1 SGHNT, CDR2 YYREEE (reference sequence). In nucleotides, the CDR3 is TGTGCCAGCAGCCTAGTCGGGTTGGAAGAGACTGAAGCTTTCTTT. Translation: CASSLVGLEETEAFF. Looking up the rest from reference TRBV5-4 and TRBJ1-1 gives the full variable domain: ETGVTQSPTHLIKTRGQQVTLRCSSQSGHNTVSWYQQALGQGPQFIFQYYREEENGRGNFPPRFSGLQFPNYSSELNVNALELDDSALYLCASSLVGLEETEAFFGQGTRLTVV.

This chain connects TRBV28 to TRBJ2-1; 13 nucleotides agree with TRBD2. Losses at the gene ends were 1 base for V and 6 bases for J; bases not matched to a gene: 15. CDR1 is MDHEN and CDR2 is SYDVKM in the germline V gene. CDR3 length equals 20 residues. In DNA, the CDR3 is TGTGCCAGCAGTTTATTGGCTGAACTAGCGGGGGGGCCGGGTCTCAATGAGCAGTTCTTC. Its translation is CASSLLAELAGGPGLNEQFF.

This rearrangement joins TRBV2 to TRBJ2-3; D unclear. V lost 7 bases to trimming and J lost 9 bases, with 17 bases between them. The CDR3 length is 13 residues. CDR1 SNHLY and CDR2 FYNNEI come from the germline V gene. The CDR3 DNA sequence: TGTGCCAGCAAAGGTTTGACCGCCGGAACGCAGTATTTT. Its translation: CASKGLTAGTQYF.

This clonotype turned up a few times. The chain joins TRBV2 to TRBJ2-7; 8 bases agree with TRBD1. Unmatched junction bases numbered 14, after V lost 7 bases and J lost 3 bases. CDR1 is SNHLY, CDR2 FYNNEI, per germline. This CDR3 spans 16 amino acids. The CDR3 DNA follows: TGTGCCAGCAAACGGACAGGGATGAGGCCCTTCTACGAGCAGTACTTC. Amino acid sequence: CASKRTGMRPFYEQYF.

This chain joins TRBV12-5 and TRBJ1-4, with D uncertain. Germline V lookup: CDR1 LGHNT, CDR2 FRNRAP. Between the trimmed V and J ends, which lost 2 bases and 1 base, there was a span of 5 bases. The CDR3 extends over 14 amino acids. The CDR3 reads CASGLLETNEKLFF. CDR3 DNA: TGTGCTAGTGGTTTGCTAGAAACTAATGAAAAACTGTTTTTT.

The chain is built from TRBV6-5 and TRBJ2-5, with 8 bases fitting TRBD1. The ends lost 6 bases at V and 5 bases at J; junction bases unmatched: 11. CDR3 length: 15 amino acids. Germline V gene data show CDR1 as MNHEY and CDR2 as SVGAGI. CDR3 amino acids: CASRPDRGLMETQYF. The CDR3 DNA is TGTGCCAGCAGACCAGACAGGGGACTGATGGAGACCCAGTACTTC.

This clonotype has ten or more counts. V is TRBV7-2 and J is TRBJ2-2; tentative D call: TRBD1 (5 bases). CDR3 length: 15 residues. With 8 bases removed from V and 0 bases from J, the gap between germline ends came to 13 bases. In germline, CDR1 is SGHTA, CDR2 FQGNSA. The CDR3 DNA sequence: TGTGCCAGCGACAGAGAAACAACGAACACCGGGGAGCTGTTTTTT. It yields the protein CASDRETTNTGELFF.

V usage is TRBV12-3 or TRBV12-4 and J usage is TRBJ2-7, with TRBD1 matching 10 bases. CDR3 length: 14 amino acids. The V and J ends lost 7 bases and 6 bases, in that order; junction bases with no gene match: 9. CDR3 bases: TGTGCCAGCACTCCCGGGGACAGGGGATCCGAGCAGTACTTC. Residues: CASTPGDRGSEQYF.

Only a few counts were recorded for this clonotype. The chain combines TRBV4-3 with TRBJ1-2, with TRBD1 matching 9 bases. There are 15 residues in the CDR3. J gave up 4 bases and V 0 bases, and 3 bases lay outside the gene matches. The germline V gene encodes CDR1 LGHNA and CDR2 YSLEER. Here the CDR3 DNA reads TGCGCCAGCAGCCAAGATTTGGACAGGGGCTATGGCTACACCTTC. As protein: CASSQDLDRGYGYTF.

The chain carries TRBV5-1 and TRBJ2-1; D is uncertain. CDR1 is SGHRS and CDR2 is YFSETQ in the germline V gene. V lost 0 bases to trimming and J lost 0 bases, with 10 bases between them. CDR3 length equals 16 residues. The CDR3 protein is CASSLGHSLSYNEQFF. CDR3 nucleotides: TGCGCCAGCAGCTTGGGGCATAGCCTCTCCTACAATGAGCAGTTCTTC.

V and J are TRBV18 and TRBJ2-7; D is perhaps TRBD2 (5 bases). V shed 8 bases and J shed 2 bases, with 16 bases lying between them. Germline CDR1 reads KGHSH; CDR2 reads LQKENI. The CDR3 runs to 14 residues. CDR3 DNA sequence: TGTGCCAGCCGCGGAGGCCCTACCCCCTACGAGCAGTACTTC. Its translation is CASRGGPTPYEQYF.

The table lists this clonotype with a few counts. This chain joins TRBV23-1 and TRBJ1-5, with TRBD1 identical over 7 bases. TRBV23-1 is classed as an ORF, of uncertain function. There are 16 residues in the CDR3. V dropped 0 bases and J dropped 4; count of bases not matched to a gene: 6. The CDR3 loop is CASSQSWQGENQPQHF. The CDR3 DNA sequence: TGCGCCAGCAGTCAATCGTGGCAGGGGGAAAATCAGCCCCAGCATTTT.

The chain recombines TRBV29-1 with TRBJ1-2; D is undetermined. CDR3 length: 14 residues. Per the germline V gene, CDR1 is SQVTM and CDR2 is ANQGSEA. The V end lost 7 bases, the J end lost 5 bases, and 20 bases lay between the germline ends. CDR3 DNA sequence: TGCAGCGATAAAATCGGGTCTTCTCTTTATGGCTACACCTTC. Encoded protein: CSDKIGSSLYGYTF.

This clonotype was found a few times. CDR3 DNA sequence: TGTGCCAGCAGTGGATCCCCGCCTTACTATGGCTACACCTTC. This sequence encodes CASSGSPPYYGYTF. The gene calls are TRBV6-2 or TRBV6-3 and TRBJ1-2; D ambiguous. Germline values: CDR1 MNHEY, CDR2 SVGEGT. Trimming cost V 5 bases and J 3 bases, with 13 bases left between them. The CDR3 covers 14 residues.

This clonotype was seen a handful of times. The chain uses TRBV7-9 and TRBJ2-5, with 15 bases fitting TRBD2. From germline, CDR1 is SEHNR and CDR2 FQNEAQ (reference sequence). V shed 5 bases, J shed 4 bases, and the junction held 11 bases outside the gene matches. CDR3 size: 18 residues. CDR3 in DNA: TGTGCCAGCAGCCACGGACTAGCGGGGGGGCCTTGGGGAGAGACCCAGTACTTC. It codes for CASSHGLAGGPWGETQYF.

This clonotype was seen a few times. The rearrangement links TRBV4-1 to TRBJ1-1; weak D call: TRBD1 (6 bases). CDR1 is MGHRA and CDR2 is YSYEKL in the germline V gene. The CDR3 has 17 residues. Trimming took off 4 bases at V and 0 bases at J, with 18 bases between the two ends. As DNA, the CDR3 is TGCGCCAGCAGCCCAACGGGGACTAGGGACATGAACACTGAAGCTTTCTTT. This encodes CASSPTGTRDMNTEAFF.

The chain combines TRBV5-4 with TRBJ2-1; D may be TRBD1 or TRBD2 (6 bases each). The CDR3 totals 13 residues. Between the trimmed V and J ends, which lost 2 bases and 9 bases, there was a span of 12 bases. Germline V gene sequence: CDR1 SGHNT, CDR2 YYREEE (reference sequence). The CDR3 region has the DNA TGTGCCAGCAGCTTAATGGGGGGCGCTGAGCAGTTCTTC. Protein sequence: CASSLMGGAEQFF.

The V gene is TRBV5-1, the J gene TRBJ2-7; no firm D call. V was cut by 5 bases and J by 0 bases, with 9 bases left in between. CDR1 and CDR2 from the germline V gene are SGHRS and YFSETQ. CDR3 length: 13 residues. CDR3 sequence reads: CASSEPSSYEQYF. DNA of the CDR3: TGCGCCAGCAGTGAACCGAGCTCCTACGAGCAGTACTTC.

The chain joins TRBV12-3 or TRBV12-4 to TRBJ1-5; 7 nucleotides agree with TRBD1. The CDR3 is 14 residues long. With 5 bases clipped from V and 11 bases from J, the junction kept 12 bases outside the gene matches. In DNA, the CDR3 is TGTGCCAGCAGTCCGTCGACAGGGATCAGGGCCCAGCATTTT. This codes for CASSPSTGIRAQHF.